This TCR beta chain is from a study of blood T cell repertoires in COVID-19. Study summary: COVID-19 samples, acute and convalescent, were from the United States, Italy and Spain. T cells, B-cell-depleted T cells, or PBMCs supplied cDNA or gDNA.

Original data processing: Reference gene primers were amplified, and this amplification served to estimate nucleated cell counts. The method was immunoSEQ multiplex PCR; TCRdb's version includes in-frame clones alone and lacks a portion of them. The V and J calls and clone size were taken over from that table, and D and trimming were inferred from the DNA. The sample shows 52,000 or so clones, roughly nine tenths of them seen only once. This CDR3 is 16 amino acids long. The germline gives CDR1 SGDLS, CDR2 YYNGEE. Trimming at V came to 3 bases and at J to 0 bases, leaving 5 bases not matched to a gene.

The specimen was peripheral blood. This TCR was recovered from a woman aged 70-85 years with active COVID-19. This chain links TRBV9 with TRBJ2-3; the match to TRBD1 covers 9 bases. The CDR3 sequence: CASSAGTGPSTDTQYF. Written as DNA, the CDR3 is TGTGCCAGCAGCGCGGGGACAGGGCCTAGCACAGATACGCAGTATTTT. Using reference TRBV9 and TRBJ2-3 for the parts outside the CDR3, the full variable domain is DSGVTQTPKHLITATGQRVTLRCSPRSGDLSVYWYQQSLDQGLQFLIQYYNGEERAKGNILERFSAQQFPDLHSELNLSSLELGDSALYFCASSAGTGPSTDTQYFGPGTRLTVL.